The clone carrying this T cell receptor (beta chain) appeared a few times. Its antigen remains unknown. This entry belongs to a study of blood T cells in healthy people across ages. General study findings and limits: Significant beta diversity loss was already apparent by age roughly 40, declining roughly linearly. TCR beta diversity correlated strongly with naive T cell percentage. Without sorted subsets, naive and antigen-experienced compartments could not be conclusively compared.

Extraction of total RNA produced a minimum of 6 micrograms from each sample. V dropped 0 bases and J dropped 2; count of bases not matched to a gene: 10. CDR3 length: 18 residues. Germline CDR1 and CDR2: MGHRA and YSYEKL. With a J-beta primer mix and a sample-barcoded 5' primer, a second PCR ran about 6 to 11 cycles. TCRdb reprocessed the 5' RACE reads with MiXCR, giving one entry per CDR3 protein. The sample lists about 970,000 distinct CDR3 sequences; roughly 47% were seen once. The receptor's source is a woman in her sixties in good health. The chain combines TRBV4-1 with TRBJ2-1; 7 bases align to TRBD1. Sequenced input: blood. CDR3 loop: CASSQDRVRQGPYNEQFF. The CDR3 bases are TGCGCCAGCAGCCAAGATAGGGTTCGACAGGGCCCCTACAATGAGCAGTTCTTC.